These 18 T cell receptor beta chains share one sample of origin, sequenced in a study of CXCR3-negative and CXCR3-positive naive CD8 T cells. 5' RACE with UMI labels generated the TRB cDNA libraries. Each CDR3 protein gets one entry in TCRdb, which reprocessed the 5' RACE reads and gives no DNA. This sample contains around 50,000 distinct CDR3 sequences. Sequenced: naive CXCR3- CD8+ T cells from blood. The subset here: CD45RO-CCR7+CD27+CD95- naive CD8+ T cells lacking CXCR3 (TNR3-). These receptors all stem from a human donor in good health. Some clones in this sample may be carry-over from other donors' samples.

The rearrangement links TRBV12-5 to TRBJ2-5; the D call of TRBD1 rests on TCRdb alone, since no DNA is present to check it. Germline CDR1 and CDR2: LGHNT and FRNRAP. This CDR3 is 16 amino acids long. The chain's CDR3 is CASSRGGTGLEETQYF. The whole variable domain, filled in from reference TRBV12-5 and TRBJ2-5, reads DARVTQTPRHKVTEMGQEVTMRCQPILGHNTVFWYRQTMMQGLELLAYFRNRAPLDDSGMPKDRFSAEMPDATLATLKIQPSEPRDSAVYFCASSRGGTGLEETQYFGPGTRLLVL.

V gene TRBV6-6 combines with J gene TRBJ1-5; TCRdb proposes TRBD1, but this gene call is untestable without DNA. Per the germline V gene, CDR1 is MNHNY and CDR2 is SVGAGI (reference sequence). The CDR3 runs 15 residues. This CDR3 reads CASSYYQGANQPQHF.

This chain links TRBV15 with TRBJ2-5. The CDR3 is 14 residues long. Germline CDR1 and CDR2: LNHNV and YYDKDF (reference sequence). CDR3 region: CATSRGGYQETQYF.

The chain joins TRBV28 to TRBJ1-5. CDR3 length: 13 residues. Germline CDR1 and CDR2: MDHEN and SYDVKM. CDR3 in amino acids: CASSLQQYQPQHF.

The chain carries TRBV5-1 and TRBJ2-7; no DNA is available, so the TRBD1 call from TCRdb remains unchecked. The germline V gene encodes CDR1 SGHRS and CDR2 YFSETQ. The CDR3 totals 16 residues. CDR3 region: CASSLGQGAAAYEQYF.

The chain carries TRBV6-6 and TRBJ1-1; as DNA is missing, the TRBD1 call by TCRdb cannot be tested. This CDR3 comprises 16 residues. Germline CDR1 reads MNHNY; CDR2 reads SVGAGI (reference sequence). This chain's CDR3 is CASSYGLGARGTEAFF.

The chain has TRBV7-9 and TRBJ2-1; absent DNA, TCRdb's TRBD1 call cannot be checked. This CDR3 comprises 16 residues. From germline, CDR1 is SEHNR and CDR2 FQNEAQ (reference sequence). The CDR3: CASSRRVTGGNNEQFF.

The CDR3 sequence is CSGMGSRGNTEAFF. J is TRBJ1-1 and V is TRBV29-1; TCRdb designates TRBD1, a call that cannot be tested without DNA. Germline V CDR1 and CDR2: SQVTM, ANQGSEA. The CDR3 loop spans 14 amino acids.

The CDR3 spells CASSYRASGTSTGELFF. The chain carries TRBV6-5 and TRBJ2-2; the D call of TRBD2 rests on TCRdb alone, since no DNA is present to check it. Germline values: CDR1 MNHEY, CDR2 SVGAGI. The CDR3 has 17 amino acids.

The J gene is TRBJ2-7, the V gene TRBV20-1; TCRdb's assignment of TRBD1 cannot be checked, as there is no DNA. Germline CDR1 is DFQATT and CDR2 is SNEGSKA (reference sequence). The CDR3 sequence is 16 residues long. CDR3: CSASPPTGQVAYEQYF.

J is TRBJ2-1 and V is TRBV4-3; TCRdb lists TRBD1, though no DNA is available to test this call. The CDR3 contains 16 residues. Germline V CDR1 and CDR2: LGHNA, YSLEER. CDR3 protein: CASSQEVRGGRDEQFF.

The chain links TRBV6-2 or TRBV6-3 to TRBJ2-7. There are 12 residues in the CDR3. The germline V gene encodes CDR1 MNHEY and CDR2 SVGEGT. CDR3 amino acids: CASSYSSYEQYF.

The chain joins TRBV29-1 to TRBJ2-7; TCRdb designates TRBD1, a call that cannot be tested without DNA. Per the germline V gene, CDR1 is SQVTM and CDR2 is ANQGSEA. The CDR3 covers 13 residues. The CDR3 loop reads CSVGTDPDYEQYF.

CDR3 residues: CASSSGSLAGLYEQYF. This sequence joins TRBV6-2 or TRBV6-3 and TRBJ2-7; TCRdb's D gene call, TRBD2, goes unchecked for lack of DNA. Germline-derived CDR1 and CDR2 are MNHEY and SVGEGT. The CDR3 loop spans 16 amino acids.

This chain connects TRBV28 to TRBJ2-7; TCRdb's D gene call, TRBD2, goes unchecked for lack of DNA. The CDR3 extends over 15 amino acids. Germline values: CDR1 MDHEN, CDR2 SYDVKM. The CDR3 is CASSEGQRSLYEQYF.

The CDR3 loop reads CASSFNPGTSHNEQFF. The chain combines TRBV12-3 or TRBV12-4 with TRBJ2-1; TCRdb calls TRBD2, which cannot be checked without DNA. CDR3 length: 16 residues.

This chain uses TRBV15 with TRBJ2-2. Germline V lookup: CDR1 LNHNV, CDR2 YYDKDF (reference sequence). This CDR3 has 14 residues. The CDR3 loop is CATSSTRNTGELFF.

CDR3 residues: CASSLMGVNTEAFF. This chain joins TRBV6-5 and TRBJ1-1; the TRBD1 assignment by TCRdb is unverifiable without DNA. The CDR3 is 14 residues long. Germline V gives CDR1 MNHEY, CDR2 SVGAGI.